This T cell receptor (beta chain) was sequenced during a study of memory CD4+ T cells and cytomegalovirus serostatus (dated by TCRdb to about 2019). Study-wide context: A total of about 33 healthy Belgian adults, of whom 9 were CMV seropositive and approximately 24 were CMV seronegative, were included in the cohort. To replicate a published TCR-based CMV serostatus classifier, the study sequenced CD4+ memory TCRbeta repertoires from a Belgian cohort whose cytomegalovirus serostatus was known.

The cysteine opens and the phenylalanine closes a CDR3 of 19 amino acids. Only CDR3 DNA remains: 57 bases, in frame from the first base. CDR1 and CDR2 were assigned from the germline V gene as SGDLS and YYNGEE. The germline V end is reduced by 4 bases and the J end by 0 bases; junction bases left unmatched: 11. Details on this clone: Its cognate antigen has yet to be identified. No much larger clone is present one base from it, and per-base qualities are unavailable.

The Quick-DNA Microprep Kit was used to extract genomic DNA from the sorted cells. Amplification of TCRbeta DNA was done with the immunoSEQ hsTCRbeta kit, following the protocol from the manufacturer. TCRbeta libraries were sequenced on an Illumina MiSeq instrument. The study's processing was this. Following removal of out-of-frame sequences, 2.3 million or so distinct TCRbeta sequences were retained, with an average of about 70,000 per individual. Each individual was scored using the number of around 150 previously reported CMV-associated TCRbeta sequences that the individual carried and the total number of productive distinct TCRbeta sequences. A beta-binomial model was reimplemented in Python, and scikit-learn random forests with default parameters were trained on US cohort data. Classifier performance on the Belgian cohort was reported as the median AUC with percentile confidence intervals calculated over 10,000 bootstrap iterations. TCRdb's version of the immuneACCESS table is confined to in-frame rearrangements and falls short of the full clone set. An unresolved V gene accounts for under half of the shortfall where checked; the remainder is of unknown origin. V, J and clone size derive from that table, while D and trimming were established from the DNA sequence. The sample includes around 49,000 clones, with roughly 80% observed a single time. Approximately 0.7% of the sample is held by the ten biggest clonotypes.

What the work shows at the level of the full study, not this receptor alone: A median bootstrapped AUC of approximately 0.95 with a 95% CI of 0.76-1.00 was achieved on the Belgian cohort by the original-framework classifier. The results were interpreted as suggesting that the CMV-associated TCR signature is mostly present in the CD4+ memory repertoire. Among the roughly 160 previously reported CMV-associated TCRbeta sequences, 60 to 85 showed up in the CD4+ memory repertoires, with each one found in between one and five individuals. Only CD4+CD45RO+ memory cells were sequenced, in contrast to the original study, which included naive and memory CD4+ and CD8+ populations. For predicting CMV serostatus, the median bootstrapped AUC was roughly 0.95 using the original framework and around 0.9 using a US-trained random forest.

Single viable CD3+CD4+CD8-CD45RO+ cells were sorted as memory CD4+ T cells on a FACSAria II. CMV serostatus was assessed using a Roche Elecsys assay, by which serum IgG against CMV pp150, pp28, p38 and p52 was detected. After thawing, total CD4+ T cells were enriched by positive selection with CD4 magnetic microbeads. The samples came from a different study that was designed specifically to examine the CD4+ T cell memory repertoire. Following standard operating procedures, peripheral blood mononuclear cells were isolated and cryopreserved, while serum was kept at -80 degrees C. The staining used CD3-PerCP (BW264/56), CD4-APC (RPA-T4), CD45RO-PE (UCHT1) and CD8-Pacific Orange (3B5) antibodies, and Sytox blue was used to exclude non-viable cells.

The specimen sequenced was memory CD4+ T cells from blood. Recombination joined TRBV9 with TRBJ2-2, with 11 central nucleotides matching TRBD2. The receptor was isolated from an adult in good health and CMV-seronegative. CDR3 region: CASSFLGLAGSANTGELFF. The nucleotide sequence reads as follows: TGTGCCAGCAGCTTCCTCGGACTAGCGGGTTCCGCGAACACCGGGGAGCTGTTTTTT.